A selection of T cell receptor beta chains follows, all from one sample in a study of blood T cell repertoires in COVID-19. The assay was immunoSEQ multiplex PCR, and TCRdb's table has in-frame clones only and misses some. This table has 260,000 or so clones, approximately 85% appearing once. Material: peripheral blood. The source of these receptors is a man aged 18 to 35 with active or convalescent COVID-19. The CDR3 runs from the conserved cysteine through the conserved F or W. A D gene is named only where the DNA matches it firmly. Clone size is given for some rows only: seen once, a few or many times, or a class if the clone is expanded.

D	V	J	size	DNA	CDR3
-	TRBV9	TRBJ2-2	-	TGTGCCAGCAGCCAGGGGTGGCAGAACACCGGGGAGCTGTTTTTT	CASSQGWQNTGELFF
TRBD1	TRBV2	TRBJ1-5	-	TGTGCCAGCAGTCTAGACAGGGAACGCAATCAGCCCCAGCATTTT	CASSLDRERNQPQHF
-	TRBV4-3	TRBJ1-5	-	TGCGCCAGCAGTCGAGGACAGCGCAATCAGCCCCAGCATTTT	CASSRGQRNQPQHF
-	TRBV3-1/TRBV3-2	TRBJ2-5	-	TGTGCCAGCAGGCCTCGGGGTTCTACCCAAGAGACCCAGTACTTC	CASRPRGSTQETQYF
-	TRBV18	TRBJ1-1	-	TGTGCCAGCTCACCTTTGGCCCCACCAATGAACACTGAAGCTTTCTTT	CASSPLAPPMNTEAFF
-	TRBV12-3/TRBV12-4	TRBJ1-1	-	TGTGCCAGCACTCGGGGAGTAGGGGGTGAAGCTTTCTTT	CASTRGVGGEAFF
-	TRBV7-8	TRBJ2-2	once	TGTGCCAGCACCCCTGACTCGAGAACTACCGTCGCCGGGGAGCTGTTTTTT	CASTPDSRTTVAGELFF
-	TRBV4-1	TRBJ1-4	-	TGCGCCAGCAGCCAAATACAGGGCTGGGGTGAAAAACTGTTTTTT	CASSQIQGWGEKLFF
-	TRBV27	TRBJ2-1	-	TGTGCCAGCAGTGTAGCCGGTCGGCGGGGAATCTACAATGAGCAGTTCTTC	CASSVAGRRGIYNEQFF
-	TRBV6-2/TRBV6-3	TRBJ2-3	-	TGTGCCAGCAGCCGCTCCCCTCTAGGACACCTAGATACGCAGTATTTT	CASSRSPLGHLDTQYF
-	TRBV27	TRBJ2-4	-	TGTGCCAGCAGTTTGGTGGGCCATGGAAACATTCAGTACTTC	CASSLVGHGNIQYF
-	TRBV3-1/TRBV3-2	TRBJ1-2	-	TGTGCCAGCAGCCAAGATGCGGGGACCGATGGCTACACCTTC	CASSQDAGTDGYTF
TRBD1	TRBV6-2/TRBV6-3	TRBJ1-2	many	TGTGCCAGCAGGTACGGACAGGGGGCTCTGGAAGGCTACACCTTC	CASRYGQGALEGYTF
-	TRBV5-6	TRBJ2-7	-	TGTGCCAGCAGCTTGGAGGACATTTACGAGCAGTACTTC	CASSLEDIYEQYF
-	TRBV5-1	TRBJ1-2	-	TGCGCCAGCAGCAGGGACACCGTTAACTATGGCTACACCTTC	CASSRDTVNYGYTF
-	TRBV6-4	TRBJ1-1	-	TGTGCCAGCAGAGCTGGTACGGAAGCTTTCTTT	CASRAGTEAFF
-	TRBV7-2	TRBJ2-3	-	TGTGCCAGCAGCTTAGGGCTTGACACAGATACGCAGTATTTT	CASSLGLDTDTQYF
TRBD2	TRBV6-5	TRBJ2-1	-	TGTGCCAGCAGTCCCTGGACTAGCGGGGGGAATGAGCAGTTCTTC	CASSPWTSGGNEQFF
TRBD1	TRBV29-1	TRBJ2-7	once	TGCAGCGTTCCGGGACAGGGGATCTACGAGCAGTACTTC	CSVPGQGIYEQYF
-	TRBV19	TRBJ2-2	-	TGTGCAAGTAGTGGACAAACGAACACCGGGGAGCTGTTTTTT	CASSGQTNTGELFF
-	TRBV7-6	TRBJ1-1	-	TGTGCCAGCAGCTTAGACGGCAGCCGAGGGACTGAAGCTTTCTTT	CASSLDGSRGTEAFF
-	TRBV2	TRBJ1-4	-	TGTGCCAGCAGTCCACCTGGGCAGTCAAATGAAAAACTGTTTTTT	CASSPPGQSNEKLFF
-	TRBV5-1	TRBJ1-6	-	TGCGCCAGCAGCTTGGAAACGGATTCACCCCTCCACTTT	CASSLETDSPLHF
-	TRBV10-1	TRBJ1-1	-	TGCGCCAGCAGTGTCCCCTCCGGGGGAGGCTACACTGAAGCTTTCTTT	CASSVPSGGGYTEAFF
-	TRBV13	TRBJ1-1	-	TGTGCCAGCAGCGTCGAAGCGGGAGAAGCTTTCTTT	CASSVEAGEAFF
TRBD2	TRBV7-3	TRBJ2-1	-	TGTGCCAGCAGCCCCCCGGGGGGTATGGCCAATGAGCAGTTCTTC	CASSPPGGMANEQFF
-	TRBV10-3	TRBJ1-1	-	TGTGCCATCAGTGGAGACAGCAAAGGGGCTTTCTTT	CAISGDSKGAFF
TRBD1	TRBV5-5	TRBJ2-3	-	TGTGCCAGCAGCTCGGGACAGTTCACAGATACGCAGTATTTT	CASSSGQFTDTQYF
-	TRBV20-1	TRBJ2-2	-	TGCAGTGTAAATCCGGGGGAGCTGTTTTTT	CSVNPGELFF
-	TRBV9	TRBJ2-1	-	TGTGCCAGCAGCGTAGACGGACTATCTTACAATGAGCAGTTCTTC	CASSVDGLSYNEQFF
TRBD2	TRBV20-1	TRBJ2-7	-	TGCAGTGCTAGTTACGGTAGCGGGGGACCTCTATACGAGCAGTACTTC	CSASYGSGGPLYEQYF
-	TRBV5-1	TRBJ1-2	-	TGCGCCAGCAGCTTGGGCGATCCCTATGGCTACACCTTC	CASSLGDPYGYTF
-	TRBV5-8	TRBJ2-7	-	TGTGCCAGCAGGTCCGGGGGGCGAAAAATCTACGAGCAGTACTTC	CASRSGGRKIYEQYF
-	TRBV5-1	TRBJ2-5	-	TGCGCCAGCAGCGGGGCGGAGACCCAGTACTTC	CASSGAETQYF
TRBD1	TRBV7-2	TRBJ2-5	-	TGTGCCAGCAGCCCCAGACAGGGCCAAGAGACCCAGTACTTC	CASSPRQGQETQYF
-	TRBV7-5	TRBJ2-7	-	TGTGCCAGAAGTTTGACAGGCTCCTACGAGCAGTACTTC	CARSLTGSYEQYF
TRBD1	TRBV6-5	TRBJ1-6	-	TGTGCCAGCAGCCACCCCAGGGGGATCGATTCACCCCTCCACTTT	CASSHPRGIDSPLHF
TRBD1	TRBV5-1	TRBJ1-1	once	TGCGCCAGCGCCCATGGACAGGGAAAAGCTTTCTTT	CASAHGQGKAFF
-	TRBV6-5	TRBJ1-2	-	TGTGCCGCCAGACCAGACGGACTCTATGGCTACACCTTC	CAARPDGLYGYTF
-	TRBV20-1	TRBJ1-1	once	TGCAGTGCTAGTCTCCCCACTGAAGCTTTCTTT	CSASLPTEAFF
TRBD2	TRBV6-5	TRBJ2-5	-	TGTGCCAGCAGTTTTCGACTAGCGGGGGGGAAAGAGACCCAGTACTTC	CASSFRLAGGKETQYF
-	TRBV23-1	TRBJ2-5	-	TGCGCCAGCAGTCATAGGCGCAGGCCGCAAGAGACCCAGTACTTC	CASSHRRRPQETQYF
TRBD1	TRBV10-2	TRBJ2-7	-	TGCGCCAGCAGTGAGGGGGGGGGACAGGGGCACGAGCAGTACTTC	CASSEGGGQGHEQYF
TRBD1	TRBV11-3	TRBJ2-3	-	TGTGCCAGCAGTTTCACAGGGGGCTACGACGCTAGCACAGATACGCAGTATTTT	CASSFTGGYDASTDTQYF